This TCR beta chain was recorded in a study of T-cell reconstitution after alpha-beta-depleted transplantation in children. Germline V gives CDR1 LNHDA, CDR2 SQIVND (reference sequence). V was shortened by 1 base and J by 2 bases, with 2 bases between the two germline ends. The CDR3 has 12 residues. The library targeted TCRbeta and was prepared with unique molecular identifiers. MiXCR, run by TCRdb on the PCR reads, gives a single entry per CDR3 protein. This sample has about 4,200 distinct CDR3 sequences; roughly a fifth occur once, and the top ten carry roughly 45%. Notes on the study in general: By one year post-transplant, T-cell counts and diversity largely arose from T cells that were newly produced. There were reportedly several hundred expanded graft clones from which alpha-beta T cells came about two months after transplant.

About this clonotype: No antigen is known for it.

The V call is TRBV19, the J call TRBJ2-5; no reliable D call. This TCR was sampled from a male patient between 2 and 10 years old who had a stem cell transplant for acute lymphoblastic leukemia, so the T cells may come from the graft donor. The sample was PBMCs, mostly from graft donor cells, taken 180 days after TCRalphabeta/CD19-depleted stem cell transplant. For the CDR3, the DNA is TGTGCCAGTAGTATAGGTCAAGAGACCCAGTACTTC. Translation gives CASSIGQETQYF.